This TCR beta chain was captured by sequencing in a study of blood T cell repertoires in COVID-19. Using immunoSEQ multiplex PCR, the repertoire was profiled, and TCRdb retains in-frame clones only, with some absent. The sample shows about 160,000 clones, 79% of them seen only once. The germline gives CDR1 WSHSY, CDR2 SAAADI. Trimming took 2 bases from V and 5 from J; bases not matched to a gene: 3. This CDR3 has 16 amino acids. The sample holds a few counts of this clone. Sequencing was done on a sample of peripheral blood. This TCR came from an older woman with COVID-19, enrolled during active disease. The gene calls are TRBV10-2 and TRBJ2-2, with 12 bases fitting TRBD2. CDR3 coding DNA: TGCGCCAGCAGTGAGGCCCTAGCGGGGGGGACCGGGGAGCTGTTTTTT. It codes for CASSEALAGGTGELFF.